This is a list of T cell receptor beta chains from one sample in a study of cytomegalovirus exposure and HLA in healthy donors. Assay used: immunoSEQ multiplex PCR; TCRdb lists only in-frame clones, some missing. The sample consists of roughly 120,000 clones, approximately 80% of them appearing once. What was sequenced was PBMCs. Receptor source: a woman between 40 and 55 years old in good health and CMV-seropositive. CDR3s include the opening cysteine and the closing phenylalanine or tryptophan. The D gene is left open where the match is weak. Clone sizes are given selectively: once, few, many, or a class where the clone is expanded.

NA | TRBJ2-1 | NA | TRBV19 | CASTIQAKSSYNEQFF | TGTGCCAGTACCATCCAAGCGAAAAGCTCCTACAATGAGCAGTTCTTC
NA | TRBJ1-2 | TRBD1 | TRBV19 | CASSDRQGVGYTF | TGTGCCAGTAGTGACCGACAGGGGGTTGGCTACACCTTC
NA | TRBJ2-1 | TRBD2 | TRBV7-3 | CASSSTSGRGGANEQFF | TGTGCCAGCAGCTCGACTAGCGGGAGAGGGGGTGCAAATGAGCAGTTCTTC
NA | TRBJ2-7 | NA | TRBV30 | CAWSYVAGVGEQYF | TGTGCCTGGAGTTACGTCGCAGGGGTAGGAGAGCAGTACTTC
NA | TRBJ2-5 | NA | TRBV19 | CASKGEWTQYF | TGTGCCAGTAAAGGAGAATGGACCCAGTACTTC
NA | TRBJ2-7 | TRBD2 | TRBV29-1 | CSVLRAGGGEQYF | TGCAGCGTGCTACGGGCTGGGGGGGGAGAGCAGTACTTC
few | TRBJ1-1 | NA | TRBV28 | CASSPPLLGQLTEAFF | TGTGCCAGCAGTCCCCCTCTACTCGGACAGTTAACTGAAGCTTTCTTT
NA | TRBJ1-5 | NA | TRBV6-5 | CASAGSLNQPQHF | TGTGCCAGCGCCGGGAGCCTCAATCAGCCCCAGCATTTT
NA | TRBJ2-5 | NA | TRBV11-3 | CASSQGLKETQYF | TGTGCCAGCAGCCAAGGACTTAAGGAGACCCAGTACTTC
NA | TRBJ2-7 | TRBD1 | TRBV28 | CASSSPPGTGTYEQYF | TGTGCCAGCAGTTCCCCCCCCGGGACAGGGACATACGAGCAGTACTTC
NA | TRBJ2-1 | NA | TRBV30 | CAWSVYYHNEQFF | TGTGCCTGGAGTGTGTACTACCACAATGAGCAGTTCTTC
NA | TRBJ1-3 | NA | TRBV6-5 | CASSFQTPASGNTIYF | TGTGCCAGCAGTTTCCAGACACCGGCCTCTGGAAACACCATATATTTT
NA | TRBJ2-2 | NA | TRBV7-3 | CASSLMPGFDTGELFF | TGTGCCAGCAGCTTAATGCCGGGATTCGACACCGGGGAGCTGTTTTTT
NA | TRBJ2-2 | TRBD1 | TRBV4-2 | CASSQLTGESGELFF | TGTGCCAGCAGCCAGCTGACAGGGGAGTCAGGGGAGCTGTTTTTT
NA | TRBJ2-3 | TRBD2 | TRBV5-6 | CASSGSRLAGGRRYF | TGTGCCAGCAGCGGATCTAGACTAGCGGGAGGGCGTAGGTATTTT
NA | TRBJ2-2 | TRBD2 | TRBV5-6 | CASTVGGAANTGELFF | TGTGCCAGCACCGTCGGGGGGGCGGCGAACACCGGGGAGCTGTTTTTT
NA | TRBJ2-7 | TRBD1 | TRBV19 | CASSRGTGIYEQYF | TGTGCCAGTAGCAGGGGGACAGGAATCTACGAGCAGTACTTC
once | TRBJ2-5 | NA | TRBV5-4 | CASSLGGQNQETQYF | TGTGCCAGCAGCTTGGGGGGGCAGAACCAAGAGACCCAGTACTTC
NA | TRBJ2-5 | NA | TRBV27 | CASSLTGSLETQYF | TGTGCCAGCAGTTTGACGGGATCCTTGGAGACCCAGTACTTC
NA | TRBJ2-1 | NA | TRBV19 | CASSDRGRSSYNEQFF | TGTGCCAGTAGTGATAGAGGCCGCAGCTCCTACAATGAGCAGTTCTTC
NA | TRBJ2-1 | NA | TRBV28 | CASSFGDSPYNEQFF | TGTGCCAGCAGTTTCGGTGACTCCCCCTACAATGAGCAGTTCTTC
NA | TRBJ2-1 | NA | TRBV28 | CATRRDSSYNEQFF | TGTGCCACCCGGCGGGACAGTTCCTACAATGAGCAGTTCTTC
NA | TRBJ2-7 | NA | TRBV7-7 | CASSRSPGPGNEQYF | TGTGCTAGCAGCCGCTCACCGGGTCCTGGCAACGAGCAGTACTTC
NA | TRBJ2-2 | NA | TRBV11-2 | CASSLGYPAANTGELFF | TGTGCCAGCAGCTTAGGGTACCCAGCGGCGAACACCGGGGAGCTGTTTTTT
NA | TRBJ2-7 | NA | TRBV5-4 | CASSLWTRSSYEQYF | TGTGCCAGCAGCTTGTGGACACGAAGCTCCTACGAGCAGTACTTC
NA | TRBJ1-6 | TRBD1 | TRBV6-6 | CASTRRTGGDNSPLHF | TGTGCCAGCACCAGAAGGACAGGGGGCGACAATTCACCCCTCCACTTT
NA | TRBJ1-4 | TRBD1 | TRBV2 | CASSDRGNEKLFF | TGTGCCAGCAGTGACAGGGGGAATGAAAAACTGTTTTTT
few | TRBJ2-2 | TRBD2 | TRBV27 | CASRPRASGTGELFF | TGTGCCAGCAGACCTCGGGCTAGCGGGACCGGGGAGCTGTTTTTT